The sequence of this TCR beta chain was determined in a study of shared clonotypes between healthy human individuals. Deep-level settings were used for running the assay. Clones were sequenced by immunoSEQ multiplex PCR, and TCRdb holds only the in-frame ones, with some missing. This sample yields approximately 2.5 million clones, of which approximately 93% are seen a single time; 0.35% to 0.45% belongs to the top ten. Trimming pared 2 bases from V and 3 bases from J, leaving 12 bases between. The CDR3 loop spans 15 amino acids. Germline CDR1 reads SGHVS; CDR2 reads FQNEAQ. Study-wide points: Naive CD4 clonotypes were shared across a few donors at 4.5% to 6%.

Concerning this clone itself: The target antigen is unknown.

The sequenced material came from naive CD4+ T cells from PBMCs. Subset denoted: CD45RA+ positively selected. The gene calls are TRBV7-8 and TRBJ2-3; TRBD1 might be the D (5 bases). The receptor was derived from a man between 18 and 29 years old in good health. Some clones in this sample may be carry-over from other donors' samples. The chain's CDR3 is CASSLRRVKTDTQYF. As DNA, the CDR3 is TGTGCCAGCAGCTTACGCAGGGTAAAGACAGATACGCAGTATTTT.